Listed below are T cell receptor beta chains from one sample, sequenced in a study of CXCR3-negative and CXCR3-positive naive CD8 T cells. After re-calling the 5' RACE reads, TCRdb lists one entry per CDR3 protein, DNA absent. The sample's table shows 150,000 to 180,000 distinct CDR3 sequences. Material: naive CXCR3+ CD8+ T cells from blood. These TCRs come from a human donor in good health. Some clones in this sample may be carry-over from other donors' samples. The CDR3 runs from the conserved cysteine through the conserved F or W.

CDR3,V,J
CATDRTHRGKTQYF,TRBV28,TRBJ2-5
CASSPIGGTYEQYF,TRBV7-8,TRBJ2-7
CSTPRGGSPYGYTF,TRBV29-1,TRBJ1-2
CASSPWGTGNTGELFF,TRBV28,TRBJ2-2
CASSVSGYYEQYF,TRBV2,TRBJ2-7
CASSPLGGVHEQYF,TRBV7-3,TRBJ2-7
CGSSLDRGSYEQYF,TRBV11-2,TRBJ2-7
CATSPWGSSYNEQFF,TRBV15,TRBJ2-1
CASSLRDSWYQETQYF,TRBV7-8,TRBJ2-5
CASSTIAGGGETQYF,TRBV7-2,TRBJ2-5
CSVEVGGAVEQYF,TRBV29-1,TRBJ2-7
CASSLFGGHYGYTF,TRBV28,TRBJ1-2
CSATEEGLIDEQFF,TRBV20-1,TRBJ2-1
CASSRFSGGNYEQYF,TRBV5-1,TRBJ2-7
CSAGQGWGEQFF,TRBV29-1,TRBJ2-1
CASSETMNTEAFF,TRBV19,TRBJ1-1
CASSPTSGPSYNEQFF,TRBV7-9,TRBJ2-1
CASTRTSGGLQETQYF,TRBV19,TRBJ2-5
CATSRGLAGPANTGELFF,TRBV15,TRBJ2-2
CASSPRTGDTQYF,TRBV13,TRBJ2-3
CSVTPTSLVLEQYF,TRBV29-1,TRBJ2-7
CSVITGSAGNTIYF,TRBV29-1,TRBJ1-3
CASSAGDTLNTEAFF,TRBV9,TRBJ1-1
CSVLLDRSYEQYF,TRBV29-1,TRBJ2-7
CASPPGQNSGNTIYF,TRBV11-1,TRBJ1-3
CASHHWGGHEQYF,TRBV12-3/TRBV12-4,TRBJ2-7
CASSSAGGTAYEQYF,TRBV6-5,TRBJ2-7
CASSGQGWRASPLHF,TRBV7-9,TRBJ1-6
CASSLLTPAGETQYF,TRBV5-1,TRBJ2-5
CSVPFSGWQFF,TRBV29-1,TRBJ2-1
CASSLIPPGARYEQYF,TRBV5-8,TRBJ2-7
CASSGETGYNEQFF,TRBV5-6,TRBJ2-1
CASSQVGRPRPNEKLFF,TRBV4-3,TRBJ1-4
CASSLDGPSGVYNEQFF,TRBV7-6,TRBJ2-1
CASSPGGTYEQYF,TRBV7-9,TRBJ2-7
CSARGEEPGLARGTQYF,TRBV20-1,TRBJ2-5
CASSWGLALPGELFF,TRBV27,TRBJ2-2
CASSAQDYGYTF,TRBV9,TRBJ1-2
CASRSGQGMVYGYTF,TRBV7-3,TRBJ1-2
CASSSMDITRGYTF,TRBV7-9,TRBJ1-2
CASSYAGGSYEQYF,TRBV27,TRBJ2-7
CASSDGSTEVQYF,TRBV25-1,TRBJ2-4
CASSLEGGSADEQFF,TRBV11-2,TRBJ2-1
CASSIPSGAQSGANVLTF,TRBV21-1,TRBJ2-6
CASSLERLPDEQYF,TRBV5-1,TRBJ2-7
CASSSWGGWNEQYF,TRBV7-2,TRBJ2-7
CASSSTGVYEQYF,TRBV5-6,TRBJ2-7
CSVGDRESFDTQYF,TRBV29-1,TRBJ2-3
CASSEFFPGMAVDEQYF,TRBV25-1,TRBJ2-7
CASSDASTGPLDEQFF,TRBV13,TRBJ2-1
CASSSLGPLITDTQYF,TRBV7-2,TRBJ2-3
CAKTTQSRGDRGRAAFF,TRBV21-1,TRBJ1-1
CASSLSSGVREQYF,TRBV7-2,TRBJ2-7
CATGGVDTQYF,TRBV6-5,TRBJ2-3
CASSALALDRGSMFF,TRBV28,TRBJ1-4
CASSYTGGNTEAFF,TRBV6-6,TRBJ1-1
CASTIVTGELFF,TRBV25-1,TRBJ2-2
CASSQDPRDSPSYEQYF,TRBV4-1,TRBJ2-7
CASSPSWQGDEQFF,TRBV5-1,TRBJ2-1